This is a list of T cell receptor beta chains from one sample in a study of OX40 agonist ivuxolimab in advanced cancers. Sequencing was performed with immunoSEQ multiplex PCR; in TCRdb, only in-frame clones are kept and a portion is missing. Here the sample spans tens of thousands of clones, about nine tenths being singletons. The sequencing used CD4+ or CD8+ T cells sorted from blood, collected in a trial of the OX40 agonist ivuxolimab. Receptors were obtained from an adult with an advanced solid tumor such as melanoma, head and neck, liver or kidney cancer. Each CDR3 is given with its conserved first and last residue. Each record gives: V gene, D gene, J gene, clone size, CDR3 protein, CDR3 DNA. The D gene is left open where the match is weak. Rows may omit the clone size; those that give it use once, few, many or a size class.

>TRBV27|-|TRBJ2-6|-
CASSISGANVLTF
TGTGCCAGCAGTATCTCTGGGGCCAACGTCCTGACTTTC
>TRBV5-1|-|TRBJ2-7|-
CASSSIGHPYEQYF
TGCGCCAGCAGCTCGATCGGCCATCCCTACGAGCAGTACTTC
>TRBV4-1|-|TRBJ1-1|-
CACRDVGNTEAFF
TGCGCCTGCCGGGACGTAGGGAACACTGAAGCTTTCTTT
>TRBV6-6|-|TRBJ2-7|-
CASSTGRHEQYF
TGTGCCAGCAGTACGGGACGCCACGAGCAGTACTTC
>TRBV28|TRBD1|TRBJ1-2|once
CASRLTGRDGYTF
TGTGCCAGCAGGTTGACAGGGCGTGATGGCTACACCTTC
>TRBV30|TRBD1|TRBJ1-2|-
CAWRGQGGYGYTF
TGTGCCTGGAGAGGACAGGGCGGCTATGGCTACACCTTC
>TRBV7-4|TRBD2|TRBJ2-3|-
CASSFSMGAGGNTDTQYF
TGTGCCAGCAGCTTTTCGATGGGAGCGGGAGGAAACACAGATACGCAGTATTTT
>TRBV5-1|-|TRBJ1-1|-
CASSLVGGTNTEAFF
TGCGCCAGCAGCTTGGTTGGGGGAACAAACACTGAAGCTTTCTTT
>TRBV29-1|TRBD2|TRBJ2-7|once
CSSGAGVAFGEQYF
TGCAGCTCCGGAGCGGGAGTCGCTTTTGGAGAGCAGTACTTC
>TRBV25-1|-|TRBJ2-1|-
CASRWLYNEQFF
TGTGCCAGCCGCTGGTTGTACAATGAGCAGTTCTTC
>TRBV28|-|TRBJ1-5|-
CASSGDIYSNQPQHF
TGTGCCAGCAGCGGGGACATCTATAGCAATCAGCCCCAGCATTTT
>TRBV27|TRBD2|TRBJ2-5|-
CASSPTLAGGQETQYF
TGTGCCAGCAGTCCCACTCTAGCGGGGGGCCAAGAGACCCAGTACTTC
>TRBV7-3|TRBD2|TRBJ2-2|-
CASRRTSSTGELFF
TGTGCCAGCAGGCGGACTAGCAGCACCGGGGAGCTGTTTTTT
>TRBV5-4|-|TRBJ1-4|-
CASSLDIRGEKLFF
TGTGCCAGCAGCTTGGACATAAGAGGGGAAAAACTGTTTTTT
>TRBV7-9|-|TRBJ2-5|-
CASSLVSGGHETQYF
TGTGCCAGCAGCTTAGTGTCGGGGGGCCATGAGACCCAGTACTTC
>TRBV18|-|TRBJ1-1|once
CASSPNNPGDAFF
TGTGCCAGCTCACCAAATAACCCGGGAGACGCTTTCTTT
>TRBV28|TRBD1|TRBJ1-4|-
CASSPTQGAGEKLFF
TGTGCCAGCAGTCCCACCCAGGGGGCGGGTGAAAAACTGTTTTTT
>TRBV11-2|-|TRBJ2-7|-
CASSIISEQYF
TGTGCCAGCAGCATAATTTCCGAGCAGTACTTC
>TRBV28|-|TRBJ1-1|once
CASRVRRMNTEAFF
TGTGCCAGCAGAGTTAGGAGAATGAACACTGAAGCTTTCTTT
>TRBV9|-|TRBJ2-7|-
CASSANRDFEQYF
TGTGCCAGCAGCGCAAACAGGGACTTCGAGCAGTACTTC
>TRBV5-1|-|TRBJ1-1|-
CASSLEWGEAFF
TGCGCCAGCAGCTTGGAGTGGGGGGAAGCTTTCTTT
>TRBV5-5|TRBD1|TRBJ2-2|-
CASSNRTGNTGELFF
TGTGCCAGCAGCAACAGGACAGGAAACACCGGGGAGCTGTTTTTT
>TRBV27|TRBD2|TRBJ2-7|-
CASSFQLAGGYEQYF
TGTGCCAGCAGTTTCCAACTAGCGGGAGGCTACGAGCAGTACTTC